This T cell receptor (beta chain) is from a study of blood T cells in healthy people across ages. The study's findings and limits: A roughly linear fall in TCR beta diversity per million T cells was seen with increasing age.

A second roughly 7 to 11 cycle PCR used barcoded and J-beta primers. With 12 random nucleotides, a template-switch adaptor tagged each individual cDNA molecule. TCRdb reprocessed the 5' RACE reads with MiXCR, giving one entry per CDR3 protein. The sample consists of around 1,700,000 distinct CDR3 sequences, 28% of them appearing once. A minimum of 6.5 million PBMCs was isolated per sample. Germline CDR1 reads SNHLY; CDR2 reads FYNNEI. The CDR3 is made up of 14 amino acids. This clonotype was counted a single time. The antigen remains undetermined. The junction departs from the called germline gene at one end, perhaps through a read error.

This rearrangement joins TRBV2 to TRBJ2-6; D may be TRBD1 (5 bases). The TCR was taken from a woman in her thirties in good health. The sample consisted of blood. CDR3 sequence: CASSEKPGANVRTF. DNA for the CDR3: TGTGCCAGCAGTGAAAAACCTGGGGCCAACGTCCGGACTTTC.